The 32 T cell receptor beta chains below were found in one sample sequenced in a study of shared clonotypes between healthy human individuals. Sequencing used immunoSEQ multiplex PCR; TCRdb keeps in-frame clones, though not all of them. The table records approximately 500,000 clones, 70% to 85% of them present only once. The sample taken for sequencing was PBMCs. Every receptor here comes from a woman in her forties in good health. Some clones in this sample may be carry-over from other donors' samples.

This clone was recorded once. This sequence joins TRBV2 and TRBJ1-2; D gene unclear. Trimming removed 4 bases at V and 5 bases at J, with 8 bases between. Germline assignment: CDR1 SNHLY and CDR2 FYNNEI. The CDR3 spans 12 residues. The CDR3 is CASSVMIYGYTF. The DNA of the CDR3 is TGTGCCAGCAGTGTGATGATTTATGGCTACACCTTC.

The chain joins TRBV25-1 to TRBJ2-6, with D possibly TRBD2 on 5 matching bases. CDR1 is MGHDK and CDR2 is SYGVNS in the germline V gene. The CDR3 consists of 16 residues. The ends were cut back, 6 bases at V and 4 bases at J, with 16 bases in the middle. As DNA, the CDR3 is TGTGCCAGCAGCGACTATTCTAGCTCCGGGGCCAACGTCCTGACTTTC. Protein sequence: CASSDYSSSGANVLTF.

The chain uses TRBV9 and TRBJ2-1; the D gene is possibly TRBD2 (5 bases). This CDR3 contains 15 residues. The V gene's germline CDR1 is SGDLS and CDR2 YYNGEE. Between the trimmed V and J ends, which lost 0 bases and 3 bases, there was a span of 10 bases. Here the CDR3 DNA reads TGTGCCAGCAGCGTAGGGGCTAGCAGCTACAATGAGCAGTTCTTC. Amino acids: CASSVGASSYNEQFF.

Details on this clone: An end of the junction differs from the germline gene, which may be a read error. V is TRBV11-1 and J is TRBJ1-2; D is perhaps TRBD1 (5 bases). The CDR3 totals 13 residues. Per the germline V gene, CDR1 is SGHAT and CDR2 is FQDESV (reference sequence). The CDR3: CASSLEFGRQYHF. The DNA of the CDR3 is TGTGCCAGCAGCTTAGAGTTTGGTAGACAGTACCACTTC.

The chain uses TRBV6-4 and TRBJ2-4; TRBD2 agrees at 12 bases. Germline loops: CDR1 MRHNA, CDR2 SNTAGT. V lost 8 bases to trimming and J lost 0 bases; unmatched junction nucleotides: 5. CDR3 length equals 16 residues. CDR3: CASQTSGGLAKNIQYF. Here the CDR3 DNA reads TGTGCCAGCCAAACTAGCGGGGGGCTAGCCAAAAACATTCAGTACTTC.

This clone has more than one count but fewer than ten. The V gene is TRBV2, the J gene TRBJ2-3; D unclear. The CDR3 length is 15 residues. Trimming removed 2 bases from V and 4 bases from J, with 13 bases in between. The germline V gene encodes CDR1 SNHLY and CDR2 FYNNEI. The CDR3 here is CASSELLGWADTQYF. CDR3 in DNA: TGTGCCAGCAGTGAATTATTGGGGTGGGCAGATACGCAGTATTTT.

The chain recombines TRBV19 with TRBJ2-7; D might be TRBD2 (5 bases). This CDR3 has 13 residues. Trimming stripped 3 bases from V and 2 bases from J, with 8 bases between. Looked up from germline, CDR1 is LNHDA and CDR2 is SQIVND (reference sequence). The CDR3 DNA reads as TGTGCCAGTAGTATCGGAGGCGCCTACGAGCAGTACTTC. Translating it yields CASSIGGAYEQYF.

CDR3 region: CASSYIRAEQFF. The CDR3, as DNA: TGTGCCAGCAGTTACATTCGAGCTGAGCAGTTCTTC. This chain links TRBV6-6 with TRBJ2-1; no reliable D call. Per germline, CDR1 MNHNY and CDR2 SVGAGI (reference sequence). V was trimmed by 2 bases and J by 9 bases, leaving 8 bases between them. The CDR3 covers 12 residues.

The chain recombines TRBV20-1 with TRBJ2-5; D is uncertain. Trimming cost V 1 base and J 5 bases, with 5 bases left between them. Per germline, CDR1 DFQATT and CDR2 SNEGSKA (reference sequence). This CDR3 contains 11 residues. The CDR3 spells CSARVRETQYF. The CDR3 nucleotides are TGCAGTGCTAGAGTACGGGAGACCCAGTACTTC.

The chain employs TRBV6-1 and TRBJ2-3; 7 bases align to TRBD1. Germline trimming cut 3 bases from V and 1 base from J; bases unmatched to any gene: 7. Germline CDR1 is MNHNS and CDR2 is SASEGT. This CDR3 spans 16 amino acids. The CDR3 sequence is CASSDFWDRGTDTQYF. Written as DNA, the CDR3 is TGTGCCAGCAGTGATTTTTGGGACAGAGGCACAGATACGCAGTATTTT.

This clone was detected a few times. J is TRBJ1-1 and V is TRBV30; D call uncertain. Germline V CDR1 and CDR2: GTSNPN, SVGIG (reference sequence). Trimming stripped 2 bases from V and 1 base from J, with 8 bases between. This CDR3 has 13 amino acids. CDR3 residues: CAWSKGQNTEAFF. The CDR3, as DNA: TGTGCCTGGAGTAAGGGCCAGAACACTGAAGCTTTCTTT.

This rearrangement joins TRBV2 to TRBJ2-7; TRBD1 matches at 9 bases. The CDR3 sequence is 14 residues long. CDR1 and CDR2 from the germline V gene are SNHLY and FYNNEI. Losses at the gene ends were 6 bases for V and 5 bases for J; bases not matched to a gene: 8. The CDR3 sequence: CASSLQGAGDEQYF. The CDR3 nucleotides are TGTGCCAGCAGCTTACAGGGGGCCGGTGACGAGCAGTACTTC.

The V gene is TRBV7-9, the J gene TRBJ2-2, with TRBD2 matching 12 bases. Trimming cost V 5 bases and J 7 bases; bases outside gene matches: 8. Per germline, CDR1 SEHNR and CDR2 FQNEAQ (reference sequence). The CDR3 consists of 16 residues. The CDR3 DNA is TGTGCCAGCAGCCCCAGACTAGCGGGAGATGACGGGGAGCTGTTTTTT. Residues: CASSPRLAGDDGELFF.

The CDR3 DNA follows: TGTGCCAGCAGCTTAAAGGCTAGGGGGGATGAGCAGTTCTTC. Its translation: CASSLKARGDEQFF. The chain recombines TRBV7-3 with TRBJ2-1; D is perhaps TRBD1 or TRBD2 (6 bases each). The V end was cut by 1 base, the J end by 8 bases, with 12 bases between. Germline V gene lookup returns CDR1 SGHTA and CDR2 FQGTGA. The CDR3 has 14 amino acids.

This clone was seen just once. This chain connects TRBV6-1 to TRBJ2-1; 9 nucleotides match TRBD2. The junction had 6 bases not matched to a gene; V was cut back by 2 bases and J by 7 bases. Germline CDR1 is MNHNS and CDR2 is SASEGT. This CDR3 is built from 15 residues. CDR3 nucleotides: TGTGCCAGCAGTGAATCGGCGGGAGGGAGGAATGAGCAGTTCTTC. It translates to CASSESAGGRNEQFF.

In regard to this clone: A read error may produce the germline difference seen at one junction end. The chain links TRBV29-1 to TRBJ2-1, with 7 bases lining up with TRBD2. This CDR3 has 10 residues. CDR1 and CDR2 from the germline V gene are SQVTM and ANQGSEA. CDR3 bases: TGCAGCGTCGCGGCGGGAGAAGGGATCTTC. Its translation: CSVAAGEGIF.

CDR3 nucleotides: TGTGCCAGCAGTCTTACGGGAGGCACCTATGGCTACACCTTC. It yields the protein CASSLTGGTYGYTF. The gene calls are TRBV6-4 and TRBJ1-2; D not resolved. Germline assignment: CDR1 MRHNA and CDR2 SNTAGT. V was trimmed by 5 bases and J by 4 bases, leaving 14 bases between them. CDR3 length: 14 residues.

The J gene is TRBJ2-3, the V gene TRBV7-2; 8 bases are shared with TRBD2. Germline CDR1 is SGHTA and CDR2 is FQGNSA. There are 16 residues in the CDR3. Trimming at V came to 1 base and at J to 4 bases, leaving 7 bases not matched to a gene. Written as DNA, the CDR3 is TGTGCCAGCAGCTTAGGAAAGGGAGCGGGAGCAGATACGCAGTATTTT. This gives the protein CASSLGKGAGADTQYF.

In DNA form, the CDR3 reads TGTGCCAGCAGCTTAGATTGGCAACCCGGCGGAGGGGAGCTGTTTTTT. Encoded protein: CASSLDWQPGGGELFF. The J gene is TRBJ2-2, the V gene TRBV11-3; D is unclear. This CDR3 comprises 16 residues. Germline V lookup: CDR1 SGHNT, CDR2 YENEEA. V was pared by 0 bases and J by 8 bases, with 16 bases between.

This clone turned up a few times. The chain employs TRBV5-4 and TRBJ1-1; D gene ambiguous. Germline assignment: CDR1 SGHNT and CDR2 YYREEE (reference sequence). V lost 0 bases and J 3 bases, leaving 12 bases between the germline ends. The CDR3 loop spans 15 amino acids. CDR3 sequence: CASSLVENRDTEAFF. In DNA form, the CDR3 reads TGTGCCAGCAGCTTGGTTGAGAATAGGGACACTGAAGCTTTCTTT.

CDR3 residues: CASSLRGGVGEKLFF. In DNA form, the CDR3 reads TGTGCCAGCAGTCTAAGGGGGGGCGTCGGTGAAAAACTGTTTTTT. The chain has TRBV6-5 and TRBJ1-4; TRBD1 is a possible D gene (6 bases). The germline V gene encodes CDR1 MNHEY and CDR2 SVGAGI. Trimming removed 5 bases at V and 7 bases at J, with 17 bases between. The CDR3 spans 15 residues.

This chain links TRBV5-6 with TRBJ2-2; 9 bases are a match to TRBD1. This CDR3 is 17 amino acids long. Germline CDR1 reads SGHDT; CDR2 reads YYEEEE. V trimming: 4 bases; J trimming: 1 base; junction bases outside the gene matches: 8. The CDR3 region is CASSPNTGGRNTGELFF. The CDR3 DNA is TGTGCCAGCAGCCCAAATACAGGGGGCCGGAACACCGGGGAGCTGTTTTTT.

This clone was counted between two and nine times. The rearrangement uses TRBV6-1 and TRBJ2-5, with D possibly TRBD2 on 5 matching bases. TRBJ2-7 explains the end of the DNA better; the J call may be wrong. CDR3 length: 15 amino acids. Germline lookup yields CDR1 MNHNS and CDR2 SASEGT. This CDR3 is CASSVSTDSSYEQYF. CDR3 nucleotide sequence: TGTGCCAGCAGCGTCTCTACGGACTCATCCTACGAGCAGTACTTC.

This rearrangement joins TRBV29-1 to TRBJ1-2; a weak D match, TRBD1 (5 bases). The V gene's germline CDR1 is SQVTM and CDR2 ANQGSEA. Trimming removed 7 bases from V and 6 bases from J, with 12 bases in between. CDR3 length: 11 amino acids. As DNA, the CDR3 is TGCAGCGGTCTCCAGGGTGATGGCTACACCTTC. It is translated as CSGLQGDGYTF.

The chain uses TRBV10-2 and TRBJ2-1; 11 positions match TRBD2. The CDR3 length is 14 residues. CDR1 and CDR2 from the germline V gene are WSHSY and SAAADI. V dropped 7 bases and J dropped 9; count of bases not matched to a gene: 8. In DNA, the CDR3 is TGCGCCAGCACACCTAGCGGGGGGTCGACTGAGCAGTTCTTC. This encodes CASTPSGGSTEQFF.

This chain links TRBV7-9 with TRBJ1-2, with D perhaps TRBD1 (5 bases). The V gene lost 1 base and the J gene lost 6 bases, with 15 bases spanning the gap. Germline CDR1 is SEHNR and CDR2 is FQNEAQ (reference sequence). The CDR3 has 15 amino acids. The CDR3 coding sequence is TGTGCCAGCAGCTTAGTCCAAAAGGGGAACGATGGCTACACCTTC. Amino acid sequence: CASSLVQKGNDGYTF.

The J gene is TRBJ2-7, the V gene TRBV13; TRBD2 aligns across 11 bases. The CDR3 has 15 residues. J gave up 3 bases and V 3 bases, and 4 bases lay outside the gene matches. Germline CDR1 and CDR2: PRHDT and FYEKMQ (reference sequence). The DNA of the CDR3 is TGTGCCAGCAGCTTGGGACTAGCGGAATTCTACGAGCAGTACTTC. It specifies CASSLGLAEFYEQYF.

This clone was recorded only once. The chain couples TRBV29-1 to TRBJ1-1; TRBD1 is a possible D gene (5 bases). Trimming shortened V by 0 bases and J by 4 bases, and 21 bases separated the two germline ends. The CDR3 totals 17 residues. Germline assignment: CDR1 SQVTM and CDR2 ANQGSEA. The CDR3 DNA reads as TGCAGCGTTGAAGATCCTGCAGGGCCCCGGGAAGGCACTGAAGCTTTCTTT. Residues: CSVEDPAGPREGTEAFF.

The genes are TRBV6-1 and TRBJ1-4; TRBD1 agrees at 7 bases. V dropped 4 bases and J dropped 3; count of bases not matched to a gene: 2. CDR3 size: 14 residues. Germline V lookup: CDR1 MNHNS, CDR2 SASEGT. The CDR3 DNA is TGTGCCAGCAGTGGTGGACAGGCTAATGAAAAACTGTTTTTT. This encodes CASSGGQANEKLFF.

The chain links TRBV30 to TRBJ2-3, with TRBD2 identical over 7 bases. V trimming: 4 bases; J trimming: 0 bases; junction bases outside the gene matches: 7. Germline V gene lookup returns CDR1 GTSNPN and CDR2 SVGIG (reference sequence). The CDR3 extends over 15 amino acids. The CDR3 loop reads CAWNTGLPSTDTQYF. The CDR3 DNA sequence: TGTGCCTGGAACACGGGACTACCTAGCACAGATACGCAGTATTTT.

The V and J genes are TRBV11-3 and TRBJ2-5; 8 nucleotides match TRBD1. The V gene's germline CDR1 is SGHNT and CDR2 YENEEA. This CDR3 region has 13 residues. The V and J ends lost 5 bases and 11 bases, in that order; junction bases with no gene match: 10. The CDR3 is CASSLDRGGEQYF. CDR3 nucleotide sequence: TGTGCCAGCAGCCTTGACAGGGGAGGTGAGCAGTACTTC.

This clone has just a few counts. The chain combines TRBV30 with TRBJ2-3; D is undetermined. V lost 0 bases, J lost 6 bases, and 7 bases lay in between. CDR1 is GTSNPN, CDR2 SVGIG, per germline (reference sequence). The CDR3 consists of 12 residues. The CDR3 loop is CAWSVTLDTQYF. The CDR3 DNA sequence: TGTGCCTGGAGTGTAACGTTGGATACGCAGTATTTT.